This entry features one TCR beta chain sequence. This CDR3 is built from 14 residues. Per the germline V gene, CDR1 is SGHKS and CDR2 is YYEKEE (reference sequence). The sample belongs to a study of monozygotic twins with inflammatory bowel disease. Using the 5' RACE reads, TCRdb records one entry per CDR3 protein without DNA. The repertoire shows 93,000 or so distinct CDR3 sequences; the top ten hold 1.5% to 2%. This receptor was taken from a human donor with ulcerative colitis or Crohn's disease, or a healthy co-twin of an affected twin (not recorded which). Specimen: blood. The chain joins TRBV5-5 to TRBJ1-6; TCRdb picks TRBD1, but there is no DNA to check that call. The CDR3 protein is CASSLRDRGTPLHF.